Listed here are 25 T cell receptor beta chains from one sample, sequenced in a study. TCRdb re-analysed the 5' RACE reads in MiXCR, keeping a single row per CDR3 protein. The sample includes 10,000 to 13,000 distinct CDR3 sequences, approximately 17% of them seen just once. Treg sorting used a CD4+CD25+CD127-/low gate. Sequenced sample: Tregs sorted from a lymph node. These receptors originate from a female donor with breast cancer.

By share of the sample, this clonotype is medium-sized. The chain's CDR3 is CASTPGFTEAFF. For the CDR3, the DNA is TGTGCCAGCACCCCCGGGTTCACTGAAGCTTTCTTT. The rearrangement joins TRBV12-3 or TRBV12-4 to TRBJ1-1; D remains ambiguous. Between the trimmed V and J ends, which lost 7 bases and 4 bases, there was a span of 10 bases. There are 12 residues in the CDR3.

Sample share makes this clonotype medium-sized. This chain links TRBV9 with TRBJ2-3, with a weak D call TRBD1 (6 bases). Germline lookup yields CDR1 SGDLS and CDR2 YYNGEE. CDR3 length equals 14 residues. Trimming removed 4 bases from V and 6 bases from J, with 15 bases in between. CDR3 in DNA: TGTGCCAGCAGCCACACCCAGGGGTGGGATACGCAGTATTTT. Residues: CASSHTQGWDTQYF.

This clonotype appeared many times. The chain carries TRBV15 and TRBJ1-1, with 7 bases matching TRBD1. Germline lookup yields CDR1 LNHNV and CDR2 YYDKDF (reference sequence). The V segment lost 0 bases and the J segment 7 bases; nucleotides outside the gene matches: 5. This CDR3 is 14 amino acids long. The DNA for the CDR3 is TGTGCCACCAGCAGAGACCGACGGGACAGTGAAGCTTTCTTT. Protein: CATSRDRRDSEAFF.

This clonotype was seen many times. The chain links TRBV12-3 or TRBV12-4 to TRBJ2-2, with 7 bases lining up with TRBD1. The CDR3 is 18 residues long. J gave up 1 base and V 6 bases, and 14 bases lay outside the gene matches. In nucleotides, the CDR3 is TGTGCCAGCAGCCGAAGACAGGGAATGGCTAGGAACACCGGGGAGCTGTTTTTT. This sequence encodes CASSRRQGMARNTGELFF.

By sample fraction, this clonotype is medium-sized. At one boundary the junction diverges from the germline segment, which might be a read error. The V and J genes are TRBV7-8 and TRBJ2-7; tentative D call: TRBD2 (5 bases). Germline values: CDR1 SGHVS, CDR2 FQNEAQ. There are 13 residues in the CDR3. The CDR3 spells CASSLAGGYEQYF. The CDR3 DNA is TGTGCCAGCAGCCTAGCTGGCGGCTACGAGCAGTACTTC.

There are many counts of this clonotype. J is TRBJ2-3 and V is TRBV19, with TRBD2 matching 7 bases. Germline V lookup: CDR1 LNHDA, CDR2 SQIVND (reference sequence). V was pared by 7 bases and J by 2 bases, with 9 bases of the junction left unmatched. The CDR3 is 15 residues long. CDR3 sequence: CASNPSSGTTDTQYF. The CDR3 coding sequence is TGTGCCAGTAACCCATCCAGCGGGACCACAGATACGCAGTATTTT.

This clonotype ranks as medium-sized. The chain is built from TRBV7-9 and TRBJ1-1, with a tentative D call TRBD1 (5 bases). V dropped 1 base and J dropped 4 bases, with 10 bases sitting between them. CDR3 size: 14 residues. Per the germline V gene, CDR1 is SEHNR and CDR2 is FQNEAQ (reference sequence). The CDR3 DNA follows: TGTGCCAGCAGCTTAGATGCGGGGACCACTGAAGCTTTCTTT. This gives the protein CASSLDAGTTEAFF.

Concerning this clonotype itself: The junction does not match germline at one end; this may be a read error. The rearrangement uses TRBV7-7 and TRBJ2-5, with D perhaps matching TRBD2 (6 bases). The CDR3 runs to 13 residues. In germline, CDR1 is SSHAT, CDR2 FNYEAQ (reference sequence). The CDR3 protein is CASSLGLQETRYF. The CDR3 region has the DNA TGTGCTAGCAGCTTGGGACTTCAAGAGACCCGGTACTTC.

This clonotype was counted many times. This is likely a read error, given that the CDR3 carries no conserved phenylalanine or tryptophan at its end. This chain links TRBV12-3 or TRBV12-4 with TRBJ2-5; 10 nucleotides line up with TRBD2. This CDR3 contains 13 residues. Losses at the gene ends were 6 bases for V and 5 bases for J; bases not matched to a gene: 3. CDR3 in amino acids: CASSTSGTETQYY. For the CDR3, the DNA is TGTGCCAGCAGCACTAGCGGGACCGAGACCCAGTACTAC.

The chain joins TRBV7-9 to TRBJ1-2; 7 nucleotides line up with TRBD1. After removal of 4 bases from V and 1 base from J, the junction contained 6 bases not matched to a gene. This CDR3 is 15 amino acids long. CDR1 and CDR2 (germline): SEHNR, FQNEAQ (reference sequence). This chain's CDR3 is CASSSGQTYNYGYTF. The CDR3 DNA sequence: TGTGCCAGCAGCTCGGGACAGACCTATAACTATGGCTACACCTTC.

The sample holds many counts of this clonotype. The chain combines TRBV20-1 with TRBJ1-1, with D uncertain. Trimming stripped 4 bases from V and 4 bases from J, with 10 bases between. Germline V gene lookup returns CDR1 DFQATT and CDR2 SNEGSKA (reference sequence). This CDR3 contains 12 residues. In DNA form, the CDR3 reads TGCAGTGCTAAGGACTATGGCACTGAAGCTTTCTTT. This translates into CSAKDYGTEAFF.

Worth noting for this clonotype: This sequence may be a read error, since a much larger clone differs from it by one base. The V call is TRBV7-9, the J call TRBJ2-1; 7 nucleotides line up with TRBD1. This CDR3 comprises 13 residues. Germline CDR1 and CDR2: SEHNR and FQNEAQ (reference sequence). The V gene end was trimmed by 5 bases and the J gene end by 12 bases; junction bases not matched to a gene: 10. This chain's CDR3 is CASSQRGQVWQFF. CDR3 coding DNA: TGTGCCAGCAGCCAGAGGGGGCAGGTATGGCAGTTCTTC.

This clonotype qualifies as medium-sized (0.01 to 0.1%). This sequence joins TRBV20-1 and TRBJ2-5, with D unclear. CDR1 is DFQATT and CDR2 is SNEGSKA in the germline V gene (reference sequence). Trimming removed 0 bases at V and 5 bases at J, with 16 bases between. The CDR3 spans 15 residues. For the CDR3, the DNA is TGCAGTGCTAGAGATCCAGGTTGGGGTAGCGAGACCCAGTACTTC. Residues: CSARDPGWGSETQYF.

This clonotype occurred many times. The chain combines TRBV27 with TRBJ1-5; no firm D call. Looked up from germline, CDR1 is MNHEY and CDR2 is SMNVEV (reference sequence). The V and J ends lost 7 bases and 2 bases respectively, with 15 bases between them. This CDR3 spans 15 amino acids. The CDR3 reads CASMGSGIGNQPQHF. For the CDR3, the DNA is TGTGCCAGCATGGGAAGTGGGATTGGCAATCAGCCCCAGCATTTT.

Concerning this clonotype: The junction departs from the called germline gene at one end, perhaps through a read error. This chain connects TRBV7-8 to TRBJ2-3, with D unclear. With the DNA end fitting TRBJ1-5 better, the J assignment may be wrong. CDR1 SGHVS and CDR2 FQNEAQ come from the germline V gene. The CDR3 covers 16 residues. The CDR3, as DNA: TGTGCTAGCAGCTTAGCGCAGCCCAGCCACACAGATACGCAGCATTTT. Protein product: CASSLAQPSHTDTQHF.

In its sample, this clonotype was seen once. A much larger clone differs from this one at a single base, so this may be a read error. The V call is TRBV11-2, the J call TRBJ2-1; TRBD1 aligns across 7 bases. Germline V lookup: CDR1 SGHAT, CDR2 FQNNGV. The CDR3 consists of 15 residues. The CDR3, as DNA: TGTGCCCGCAGCCCCCAAGCCCAGGGGGTTGGTGAGCAGTTCTTC. Its protein product is CARSPQAQGVGEQFF. The full variable domain, rest sourced from reference TRBV11-2 and TRBJ2-1, is EAGVAQSPRYKIIEKRQSVAFWCNPISGHATLYWYQQILGQGPKLLIQFQNNGVVDDSQLPKDRFSAERLKGVDSTLKIQPAKLEDSAVYLCARSPQAQGVGEQFFGPGTRLTVL.

In its sample, this clonotype is medium-sized. This chain uses TRBV6-5 with TRBJ1-1, with TRBD1 identical over 7 bases. V shed 6 bases and J 0 bases; nucleotides not matched to a gene: 13. Germline values: CDR1 MNHEY, CDR2 SVGAGI. This CDR3 is 17 amino acids long. The chain's CDR3 is CASRAYRGPGMNTEAFF. The DNA of the CDR3 is TGTGCCAGCAGAGCGTACAGGGGCCCAGGCATGAACACTGAAGCTTTCTTT.

This clonotype was recorded many times. This chain links TRBV27 with TRBJ2-1; tentative D call: TRBD2 (6 bases). In germline, CDR1 is MNHEY, CDR2 SMNVEV (reference sequence). V lost 6 bases to trimming and J lost 7 bases, with 19 bases between them. The CDR3 consists of 15 residues. Here the CDR3 reads CASSPLSGDRNEQFF. In nucleotides, the CDR3 is TGTGCCAGCAGCCCGCTGTCGGGGGATCGAAATGAGCAGTTCTTC.

This clonotype was seen a single time. A much larger clone lies one base from this, so it may be a read error. The V call is TRBV27, the J call TRBJ2-1, with D uncertain. CDR1 is MNHEY and CDR2 is SMNVEV in the germline V gene (reference sequence). This CDR3 region has 13 residues. The CDR3 bases are TGTGCCGGCAGTTTCTACCCCATAAGGGAGCAGTTCTTC. This sequence encodes CAGSFYPIREQFF.

The chain is built from TRBV6-2 or TRBV6-3 and TRBJ1-5; D remains ambiguous. The CDR3 spans 15 residues. V shed 6 bases and J shed 0 bases, with 12 bases lying between them. Germline CDR1 MNHEY, CDR2 SVGEGT. CDR3 coding DNA: TGTGCCAGCAGACTCGACACTAATAGCAATCAGCCCCAGCATTTT. This gives the protein CASRLDTNSNQPQHF.

This clonotype has only a few counts. A read error may explain this, as a much larger clone is one base away. The V call is TRBV6-2 or TRBV6-3, the J call TRBJ1-1, with 8 bases matching TRBD1. CDR3 length: 13 amino acids. Germline V gene sequence: CDR1 MNHEY, CDR2 SVGEGT. J gave up 9 bases and V 2 bases, and 5 bases lay outside the gene matches. The CDR3 bases are TGTGCCAGCAGTTACGCCAGACAGGGGAAAGCTTTCTTT. Amino acid sequence: CASSYARQGKAFF.

In this sample, this clonotype turned up a few times. The chain employs TRBV25-1 and TRBJ2-7, with D possibly TRBD1 on 7 matching bases. Trimming removed 1 base at V and 4 bases at J, with 14 bases between. Germline V CDR1 and CDR2: MGHDK, SYGVNS. The CDR3 sequence is 15 residues long. DNA of the CDR3: TGTGCCAGCAGTGAATCGGGGGACAGTATATACGAGCAGTACTTC. Protein sequence: CASSESGDSIYEQYF.

A note on this clonotype: Being one base from a much bigger clone, this may be a read error. This chain links TRBV7-2 with TRBJ2-1, with D unclear. The germline V gene encodes CDR1 SGHTA and CDR2 FQGNSA. CDR3 length equals 12 residues. The DNA of the CDR3 is TGTGCCTGCAGTTTAGTCAGAGATGAGCAGTTCTTC. It yields the protein CACSLVRDEQFF.

By proportion, this clonotype is medium-sized. The chain recombines TRBV5-1 with TRBJ2-3, with 7 bases identical to TRBD2. Germline V lookup: CDR1 SGHRS, CDR2 YFSETQ. V shed 5 bases and J 2 bases; nucleotides not matched to a gene: 11. This CDR3 region has 16 residues. Written as DNA, the CDR3 is TGCGCCAGCAGAGTCGGTCTAGCGGACACCACAGATACGCAGTATTTT. Translating it yields CASRVGLADTTDTQYF.

Notes on this clonotype: A much larger clone is a single base away; this may be a read error. V is TRBV20-1 and J is TRBJ2-5; perhaps D is TRBD1 or TRBD2 (6 bases each). Germline lookup yields CDR1 DFQATT and CDR2 SNEGSKA (reference sequence). The CDR3 runs to 13 residues. The CDR3 DNA reads as TGCAGTGTGGAGGGGGGAGCTCAAGAGACCCGGTACTTC. Protein sequence: CSVEGGAQETRYF.